Listed below are T cell receptor beta chains from one sample, sequenced in a study of T cells expressing NK-cell markers. TCRdb reworked the 5' RACE reads into one entry per CDR3 protein, no DNA. Recorded for this sample: about 540,000 distinct CDR3 sequences. Sequencing used blood T cells: a sorted CD56 or NKG2C T cell subset, CD4+ or CD8+ T cells, or bulk PBMC T cells (not recorded which). The source is a man younger than 35 in good health. Each CDR3 is given with its conserved first and last residue.

J: TRBJ2-1
V: TRBV27
length: 16
CDR3: CASSPIATRSYNEQFF

J: TRBJ2-2
V: TRBV9
length: 14
CDR3: CASSGTSRAGELFF

J: TRBJ2-1
V: TRBV10-3
length: 16
CDR3: CAISEIVGESYNEQFF

J: TRBJ2-3
V: TRBV14
length: 16
CDR3: CASSESQGPFTDTQYF

J: TRBJ2-1
V: TRBV4-3
length: 18
CDR3: CASSQVAGVLGSYNEQFF

J: TRBJ2-1
V: TRBV5-1
length: 15
CDR3: CASSLVGTSYNEQFF

J: TRBJ2-5
V: TRBV28
length: 15
CDR3: CASNNRGEDQETQYF

J: TRBJ2-1
V: TRBV21-1
length: 13
CDR3: CASSRRTYNEQFF

J: TRBJ2-1
V: TRBV5-1
length: 15
CDR3: CASSPEGQVGDEQFF

J: TRBJ1-2
V: TRBV20-1
length: 14
CDR3: CSARRGRENVGYTF

J: TRBJ2-1
V: TRBV11-1
length: 18
CDR3: CASSLARGLAGVGNEQFF

J: TRBJ2-3
V: TRBV6-5
length: 16
CDR3: CASSYSPSTFTDTQYF

J: TRBJ1-4
V: TRBV5-1
length: 13
CDR3: CASSPPRDEKLFF

J: TRBJ1-2
V: TRBV7-2
length: 16
CDR3: CASSLSEDSTNYGYTF

J: TRBJ2-1
V: TRBV10-2
length: 14
CDR3: CASKTSGSIYEQFF

J: TRBJ2-1
V: TRBV7-9
length: 15
CDR3: CASSNQGAPYNEQFF

J: TRBJ2-1
V: TRBV12-3/TRBV12-4
length: 11
CDR3: CASSLDVIEFF

J: TRBJ2-1
V: TRBV11-2
length: 15
CDR3: CASSLIRGRYNEQFF

J: TRBJ1-2
V: TRBV20-1
length: 12
CDR3: CSGCRESYGYTF

J: TRBJ1-5
V: TRBV28
length: 15
CDR3: CASSPGAPSNQPQHF

J: TRBJ1-5
V: TRBV2
length: 14
CDR3: CASRTVYSNQPQHF

J: TRBJ2-7
V: TRBV5-1
length: 15
CDR3: CASSSLDTYSYEQYF

J: TRBJ2-1
V: TRBV5-1
length: 13
CDR3: CASSPTSDAEQFF

J: TRBJ2-2
V: TRBV7-9
length: 14
CDR3: CASSGPPATGELFF